This entry lists 25 T cell receptor beta chains sequenced from one sample in a study of cytomegalovirus exposure and HLA in healthy donors. In the PCR, 60 Vbeta and 13 Jbeta primers were used. Some clones are missing from TCRdb's copy, which holds only in-frame ones; the method was immunoSEQ multiplex PCR. The sample holds around 99,000 clones, roughly two thirds seen once. The sample comprised PBMCs. The receptors were gathered from a man aged 35 to 55 in good health and CMV-seronegative.

The genes are TRBV11-1 and TRBJ2-1, with 9 bases lining up with TRBD2. Losses at the gene ends were 10 bases for V and 8 bases for J; bases not matched to a gene: 15. The germline V gene has CDR1 SGHAT and CDR2 FQDESV (reference sequence). CDR3 length equals 15 residues. This CDR3 reads CATRKPSGKAHEQFF. The DNA of the CDR3 is TGTGCCACGCGAAAACCTAGCGGGAAGGCCCATGAGCAGTTCTTC.

V usage is TRBV27 and J usage is TRBJ2-6; the D is unclear. Germline V gene data show CDR1 as MNHEY and CDR2 as SMNVEV (reference sequence). Between the trimmed V and J ends, which lost 4 bases and 0 bases, there was a span of 7 bases. CDR3 length equals 15 residues. DNA of the CDR3: TGTGCCAGCAGTTCCCCGAGCTCTGGGGCCAACGTCCTGACTTTC. Translation gives CASSSPSSGANVLTF.

This sequence joins TRBV19 and TRBJ2-5, with a tentative D call TRBD1 (5 bases). V was clipped by 6 bases and J by 5 bases, with 16 bases between them. This CDR3 contains 14 residues. Per the germline V gene, CDR1 is LNHDA and CDR2 is SQIVND (reference sequence). CDR3 nucleotide sequence: TGTGCCAGTAGCCCTCAGTCGGCAGGGGAGACCCAGTACTTC. Protein: CASSPQSAGETQYF.

This clone was seen only once. V is TRBV19 and J is TRBJ1-4, with a weak D call TRBD1 (6 bases). V dropped 4 bases and J dropped 0 bases, with 12 bases sitting between them. This CDR3 is 16 amino acids long. Germline CDR1 reads LNHDA; CDR2 reads SQIVND (reference sequence). The CDR3 DNA sequence: TGTGCCAGTAGTAAGGGGGACGGTCCAACTAATGAAAAACTGTTTTTT. Its protein is CASSKGDGPTNEKLFF. The whole variable domain, filled in from reference TRBV19 and TRBJ1-4, reads DGGITQSPKYLFRKEGQNVTLSCEQNLNHDAMYWYRQDPGQGLRLIYYSQIVNDFQKGDIAEGYSVSREKKESFPLTVTSAQKNPTAFYLCASSKGDGPTNEKLFFGSGTQLSVL.

This clone appeared once. V is TRBV4-2 and J is TRBJ2-3; 14 nucleotides agree with TRBD2. The CDR3 runs to 17 residues. Trimming removed 4 bases from V and 2 bases from J; junction bases left unmatched: 5. Germline values: CDR1 LGHNA, CDR2 YNFKEQ. CDR3 loop: CASSPRLAGGSTDTQYF. DNA of the CDR3: TGTGCCAGCAGCCCTAGACTAGCGGGGGGGTCCACAGATACGCAGTATTTT.

V and J are TRBV5-6 and TRBJ2-7, with 8 nucleotides matching TRBD1. In germline, CDR1 is SGHDT, CDR2 YYEEEE. The CDR3 length is 14 residues. The J segment lost 3 bases and the V segment lost 2 bases, leaving 4 bases of the junction unmatched. Written as DNA, the CDR3 is TGTGCCAGCAGCTTAGCGACAGGGGACTACGAGCAGTACTTC. It codes for CASSLATGDYEQYF.

In this sample, this clone turned up once. The chain carries TRBV9 and TRBJ1-1; possibly TRBD1 for D (5 bases). CDR1 SGDLS and CDR2 YYNGEE come from the germline V gene. This CDR3 spans 15 amino acids. The ends were cut back, 3 bases at V and 0 bases at J, with 12 bases in the middle. The CDR3: CASSDQGGVNTEAFF. The CDR3 DNA follows: TGTGCCAGCAGCGATCAGGGTGGGGTGAACACTGAAGCTTTCTTT.

V gene TRBV4-1 combines with J gene TRBJ1-1; the D gene is possibly TRBD1 (6 bases). The germline gives CDR1 MGHRA, CDR2 YSYEKL. The CDR3 sequence is 14 residues long. V was clipped by 4 bases and J by 4 bases, with 13 bases between them. The CDR3 sequence is CASSPPGGGTEAFF. The CDR3 DNA sequence: TGCGCCAGCAGCCCCCCGGGAGGGGGCACTGAAGCTTTCTTT.

Here the CDR3 reads CASSPGANYGYTF. DNA for the CDR3: TGTGCCAGCAGCCCGGGGGCTAACTATGGCTACACCTTC. The rearrangement uses TRBV6-5 and TRBJ1-2; TRBD1 is a possible D gene (5 bases). The germline gives CDR1 MNHEY, CDR2 SVGAGI. V was trimmed by 6 bases and J by 0 bases, leaving 8 bases between them. The CDR3 covers 13 residues.

This rearrangement joins TRBV15 to TRBJ2-7; TRBD1 agrees at 10 bases. This CDR3 has 13 amino acids. Trimming cost V 5 bases and J 2 bases; bases outside gene matches: 0. The V gene's germline CDR1 is LNHNV and CDR2 YYDKDF (reference sequence). The CDR3 region has the DNA TGTGCCACCAGCGGGACAGGGGCCTACGAGCAGTACTTC. This sequence encodes CATSGTGAYEQYF.

V is TRBV30 and J is TRBJ2-5, with D perhaps matching TRBD2 (5 bases). The germline CDR1 and CDR2 sequences are GTSNPN and SVGIG (reference sequence). The V end was cut by 6 bases, the J end by 2 bases, with 10 bases between. The CDR3 length is 12 residues. CDR3 residues: CACTSGQETQYF. The CDR3 coding sequence is TGTGCCTGTACAAGCGGACAAGAGACCCAGTACTTC.

This clone appeared a few times. The J gene is TRBJ2-7, the V gene TRBV2; 7 nucleotides align to TRBD1. V lost 6 bases to trimming and J lost 1 base; unmatched junction nucleotides: 6. Per germline, CDR1 SNHLY and CDR2 FYNNEI. There are 14 residues in the CDR3. The DNA of the CDR3 is TGTGCCAGCAGCCTGACCAGGGGGTCCTACGAGCAGTACTTC. It translates to CASSLTRGSYEQYF.

The chain links TRBV7-9 to TRBJ1-2; TRBD1 aligns across 7 bases. This CDR3 is built from 13 residues. The germline V gene encodes CDR1 SEHNR and CDR2 FQNEAQ (reference sequence). The J segment lost 7 bases and the V segment lost 1 base, leaving 3 bases of the junction unmatched. The CDR3 DNA reads as TGTGCCAGCAGCTTAGAGGGGGCATCTGGCTACACCTTC. Amino acid sequence: CASSLEGASGYTF.

The rearrangement joins TRBV7-2 to TRBJ2-5, with 12 bases aligning to TRBD2. The CDR3 consists of 15 residues. Losses at the gene ends were 5 bases for V and 4 bases for J; bases not matched to a gene: 5. CDR1 and CDR2 (germline): SGHTA, FQGNSA. For the CDR3, the DNA is TGTGCCAGCAGCACCAAGACTAGCGGGGGAGAGACCCAGTACTTC. Amino acid sequence: CASSTKTSGGETQYF.

The sample holds a few counts of this clone. The rearrangement uses TRBV7-2 and TRBJ1-2; the D gene is possibly TRBD1 (6 bases). This CDR3 spans 13 amino acids. With 1 base removed from V and 6 bases from J, the gap between germline ends came to 9 bases. Germline V gives CDR1 SGHTA, CDR2 FQGNSA. CDR3 DNA sequence: TGTGCCAGCAGCTTAGTGGCAGGGGATGGCTACACCTTC. This encodes CASSLVAGDGYTF.

The chain recombines TRBV4-2 with TRBJ2-3, with 7 bases matching TRBD1. Germline V gene data show CDR1 as LGHNA and CDR2 as YNFKEQ. CDR3 length: 14 residues. V lost 5 bases and J lost 5; bases outside the gene matches: 7. This chain's CDR3 is CASSSRQGIDTQYF. CDR3 DNA sequence: TGTGCCAGCAGCTCCCGACAGGGCATAGATACGCAGTATTTT.

This clone was seen only once. The chain employs TRBV10-3 and TRBJ1-2, with 8 positions matching TRBD1. Trimming cost V 10 bases and J 6 bases; bases outside gene matches: 4. This CDR3 is 11 amino acids long. Germline V gene sequence: CDR1 ENHRY, CDR2 SYGVKD. Written as DNA, the CDR3 is TGTGCCAGCCGACAGGGGCATGGCTACACCTTC. Protein: CASRQGHGYTF.

This rearrangement joins TRBV7-9 to TRBJ1-4; D is possibly TRBD1 (5 bases). From germline, CDR1 is SEHNR and CDR2 FQNEAQ (reference sequence). V was trimmed by 5 bases and J by 6 bases, leaving 22 bases between them. The CDR3 contains 17 residues. The CDR3 DNA reads TGTGCCAGCAGCCCACCCTCGGGTGGGGGAGGGGATGAAAAACTGTTTTTT. Protein: CASSPPSGGGGDEKLFF.

The rearrangement links TRBV7-6 to TRBJ2-7; 9 bases line up with TRBD1. J gave up 6 bases and V 4 bases, and 10 bases lay outside the gene matches. Germline values: CDR1 SGHVS, CDR2 FNYEAQ. The CDR3 runs 15 residues. CDR3 in amino acids: CASSSTGTGLSEQYF. CDR3 DNA sequence: TGTGCCAGCAGCTCCACCGGGACAGGGTTATCCGAGCAGTACTTC.

The rearrangement joins TRBV28 to TRBJ2-7, with D perhaps matching TRBD2 (5 bases). Trimming left V 8 bases short and J 3 bases short, with 8 bases between. Per germline, CDR1 MDHEN and CDR2 SYDVKM. The CDR3 has 11 residues. The CDR3 nucleotides are TGTGCCAGCTCCGGGAACTACGAGCAGTACTTC. Its translation: CASSGNYEQYF.

This clone turned up a few times. Here the CDR3 DNA reads TGCGCCAGCAGCCAAGGGCAAGGAGGGAACTATGGCTACACCTTC. Translation gives CASSQGQGGNYGYTF. This rearrangement joins TRBV4-3 to TRBJ1-2; D is unclear. The CDR3 extends over 15 amino acids. Between the trimmed V and J ends, which lost 1 base and 2 bases, there was a span of 11 bases. CDR1 and CDR2 (germline): LGHNA, YSLEER.

The chain has TRBV4-1 and TRBJ1-3, with 7 nucleotides matching TRBD1. V shed 1 base, J shed 1 base, and the junction held 7 bases outside the gene matches. Looked up from germline, CDR1 is MGHRA and CDR2 is YSYEKL. CDR3 length: 17 residues. The CDR3 loop is CASSQVEGALSGNTIYF. CDR3 sequence (DNA): TGCGCCAGCAGCCAAGTAGAGGGGGCTTTATCTGGAAACACCATATATTTT.

The chain is built from TRBV7-8 and TRBJ2-1; 9 bases are shared with TRBD1. CDR1 and CDR2 (germline): SGHVS, FQNEAQ. The CDR3 consists of 16 residues. V dropped 2 bases and J dropped 8; count of bases not matched to a gene: 10. CDR3 residues: CASSLTPGQGVYEQFF. The DNA for the CDR3 is TGTGCCAGCAGCTTAACTCCGGGACAGGGAGTCTATGAGCAGTTCTTC.

This clone has a handful of counts. The chain recombines TRBV6-6 with TRBJ1-4, with TRBD1 identical over 7 bases. Germline CDR1 MNHNY, CDR2 SVGAGI (reference sequence). The V and J ends lost 6 bases and 5 bases, in that order; junction bases with no gene match: 6. CDR3 size: 14 residues. The CDR3 nucleotides are TGTGCCAGCAGCCAAAGGACAGGAAATGAAAAACTGTTTTTT. Its protein product is CASSQRTGNEKLFF.

The genes are TRBV6-1 and TRBJ2-7, with 8 bases aligning to TRBD1. Germline assignment: CDR1 MNHNS and CDR2 SASEGT. This CDR3 has 17 amino acids. With 2 bases clipped from V and 2 bases from J, the junction kept 11 bases outside the gene matches. CDR3 bases: TGTGCCAGCAGTGAACGAGGACGGGACAGGACACCCTACGAGCAGTACTTC. Amino acid sequence: CASSERGRDRTPYEQYF.